This T cell receptor beta chain was captured in a study of cytomegalovirus exposure and HLA in healthy donors. Study context: Genotyping of more than 300 donors showed that around 86% belonged to the Caucasian-associated ancestry cluster.

General study findings and limits: Cytomegalovirus association was assigned to about 150 TCR beta chains. Trimming of TCR beta V- and J-genes showed a link, identified in a later analysis, to a missense DCLRE1C variant. A later analysis revealed that TCR association rates differed between HLA loci, peaking at DRB1 and bottoming out at HLA-C.

It was with 60 Vbeta and 13 Jbeta primers that the PCR ran. Here immunoSEQ multiplex PCR was the method, and the copy in TCRdb shows in-frame clones only, minus some. There are about 220,000 clones in the sample; over 80% occur only once, and roughly 0.7% lies in the top ten. The CDR3 spans 11 residues. Germline CDR1 is MNHEY and CDR2 is SVGAGI. Trimming took 6 bases from V and 9 from J, leaving 9 bases between them. To note about this clone: The antigen remains undetermined.

V and J are TRBV6-5 and TRBJ1-5; no reliable D call. Sequenced material: PBMCs. The source is a boy between 2 and 10 years old in good health and CMV-seronegative. This chain's CDR3 is CASRSRGPQHF. CDR3 sequence (DNA): TGTGCCAGCAGGTCCCGGGGGCCCCAGCATTTT.